These 25 T cell receptor beta chains were sequenced from one sample in a study of blood T cell repertoires in COVID-19. Profiled with immunoSEQ multiplex PCR; TCRdb holds only in-frame clones, not every one. Of about 170,000 clones listed, around nine tenths are singletons. Sequencing was carried out using peripheral blood. Receptors were obtained from a man aged 18 to 35 with active or convalescent COVID-19.

The chain employs TRBV15 and TRBJ2-1; 12 bases fit TRBD2. The CDR3 is 18 residues long. CDR1 is LNHNV, CDR2 YYDKDF, per germline (reference sequence). Trimming at V came to 1 base and at J to 1 base, leaving 5 bases not matched to a gene. CDR3 nucleotides: TGTGCCACCAGCAGAGTACTAGCGGGAGGTCCTTCCTACAATGAGCAGTTCTTC. It is translated as CATSRVLAGGPSYNEQFF. Filled out from reference TRBV15 and TRBJ2-1, the complete variable domain reads DAMVIQNPRYQVTQFGKPVTLSCSQTLNHNVMYWYQQKSSQAPKLLFHYYDKDFNNEADTPDNFQSRRPNTSFCFLDIRSPGLGDTAMYLCATSRVLAGGPSYNEQFFGPGTRLTVL.

The rearrangement joins TRBV7-9 to TRBJ1-1; 9 bases are a match to TRBD1. After removal of 5 bases from V and 10 bases from J, the junction contained 14 bases not matched to a gene. Germline lookup yields CDR1 SEHNR and CDR2 FQNEAQ (reference sequence). This CDR3 has 15 amino acids. CDR3 sequence (DNA): TGTGCCAGCAGCCAGCCCGGACAGGGGATATTGAGAGCTTTCTTT. Its protein product is CASSQPGQGILRAFF.

The V gene is TRBV29-1, the J gene TRBJ2-7, with 11 nucleotides matching TRBD2. V dropped 5 bases and J dropped 7; count of bases not matched to a gene: 4. The germline gives CDR1 SQVTM, CDR2 ANQGSEA. The CDR3 runs 12 residues. CDR3 amino acids: CSVTSGSWEQYF. The CDR3 nucleotides read TGCAGCGTTACTAGCGGGAGTTGGGAGCAGTACTTC.

This chain links TRBV25-1 with TRBJ2-3; TRBD2 agrees at 7 bases. The CDR3 has 16 amino acids. CDR1 is MGHDK and CDR2 is SYGVNS in the germline V gene. J gave up 3 bases and V 1 base, and 7 bases lay outside the gene matches. The CDR3 nucleotides read TGTGCCAGCAGTGAATCTATGGCGGGGGTTACAGATACGCAGTATTTT. Translation: CASSESMAGVTDTQYF.

V gene TRBV20-1 combines with J gene TRBJ2-7; 7 bases agree with TRBD2. Germline V gene sequence: CDR1 DFQATT, CDR2 SNEGSKA (reference sequence). Unmatched junction bases numbered 8, after V lost 3 bases and J lost 3 bases. The CDR3 extends over 14 amino acids. The CDR3 DNA reads TGCAGTGCTAGTGGGGGGGGACGGAACTACGAGCAGTACTTC. It encodes CSASGGGRNYEQYF.

This chain joins TRBV7-8 and TRBJ1-5; 9 bases align to TRBD1. V was pared by 7 bases and J by 7 bases, with 5 bases of the junction left unmatched. Germline V gene sequence: CDR1 SGHVS, CDR2 FQNEAQ. The CDR3 has 13 residues. CDR3 region: CASMEQGAQPQHF. In DNA, the CDR3 is TGTGCCAGCATGGAACAGGGGGCCCAGCCCCAGCATTTT. The whole variable domain, remainder taken from reference TRBV7-8 and TRBJ1-5, is GAGVSQSPRYKVAKRGQDVALRCDPISGHVSLFWYQQALGQGPEFLTYFQNEAQLDKSGLPSDRFFAERPEGSVSTLKIQRTQQEDSAVYLCASMEQGAQPQHFGDGTRLSIL.

The V and J genes are TRBV29-1 and TRBJ1-2; maybe TRBD1 (5 bases). With 6 bases removed from V and 8 bases from J, the gap between germline ends came to 19 bases. CDR3 size: 13 residues. Germline assignment: CDR1 SQVTM and CDR2 ANQGSEA. CDR3 coding DNA: TGCAGCGTGGTCCAGGGCAGGCTTTACGGCTACACCTTC. Residues: CSVVQGRLYGYTF. Looking up the rest from reference TRBV29-1 and TRBJ1-2 gives the full variable domain: SAVISQKPSRDICQRGTSLTIQCQVDSQVTMMFWYRQQPGQSLTLIATANQGSEATYESGFVIDKFPISRPNLTFSTLTVSNMSPEDSSIYLCSVVQGRLYGYTFGSGTRLTVV.

The rearrangement uses TRBV5-1 and TRBJ2-7; D is unresolved. V was shortened by 6 bases and J by 3 bases, with 10 bases between the two germline ends. The CDR3 is 12 residues long. Looked up from germline, CDR1 is SGHRS and CDR2 is YFSETQ. The CDR3 DNA follows: TGCGCCAGCAACTTAGGCGGCTACGAGCAGTACGTC. Translation: CASNLGGYEQYV.

The chain uses TRBV23-1 and TRBJ2-7, with TRBD2 identical over 7 bases. TRBV23-1 falls under the ORF class, with uncertain function. Trimming removed 2 bases from V and 2 bases from J; junction bases left unmatched: 6. The CDR3 is made up of 15 amino acids. The CDR3: CASSQGGRAPYEQYF. The CDR3 nucleotides read TGCGCCAGCAGTCAAGGGGGGAGGGCCCCCTACGAGCAGTACTTC.

The rearrangement uses TRBV7-9 and TRBJ1-2, with 8 bases matching TRBD1. CDR1 is SEHNR and CDR2 is FQNEAQ in the germline V gene (reference sequence). After removal of 4 bases from V and 9 bases from J, the junction contained 10 bases not matched to a gene. The CDR3 spans 14 residues. CDR3 sequence reads: CASSSPGGSVSYTF. Here the CDR3 DNA reads TGTGCCAGCAGCTCTCCAGGGGGCTCGGTTAGCTACACCTTC.

The gene calls are TRBV27 and TRBJ2-5, with 12 bases fitting TRBD1. V gave up 5 bases and J gave up 6 bases; unmatched junction bases: 10. Germline assignment: CDR1 MNHEY and CDR2 SMNVEV (reference sequence). This CDR3 is 16 amino acids long. CDR3 DNA: TGTGCCAGCAGTGCCCAGGGACAGGGGGCGTGGAAGACCCAGTACTTC. This gives the protein CASSAQGQGAWKTQYF.

The genes are TRBV28 and TRBJ1-1; 8 nucleotides agree with TRBD1. The germline V gene has CDR1 MDHEN and CDR2 SYDVKM. The trim removed 3 bases at V and 8 bases at J, leaving 2 bases unmatched. The CDR3 consists of 12 residues. CDR3 DNA: TGTGCCAGCAGTTTCCGGACAGGGGAAGCTTTCTTT. It encodes CASSFRTGEAFF.

This clone was found once. The chain joins TRBV28 to TRBJ2-5, with 8 positions matching TRBD2. V dropped 7 bases and J dropped 4; count of bases not matched to a gene: 11. Germline loops: CDR1 MDHEN, CDR2 SYDVKM. The CDR3 loop spans 15 amino acids. CDR3 sequence reads: CASTGGAKGAETQYF. CDR3 DNA: TGTGCCAGCACCGGGGGGGCGAAAGGGGCAGAGACCCAGTACTTC.

This clone was seen a few times. V gene TRBV28 combines with J gene TRBJ1-6, with 8 bases fitting TRBD1. Trimming removed 5 bases from V and 8 bases from J; junction bases left unmatched: 8. The CDR3 loop spans 15 amino acids. CDR1 is MDHEN, CDR2 SYDVKM, per germline. Here the CDR3 reads CASSEGQARDSPLHF. The CDR3 nucleotides read TGTGCCAGCAGTGAGGGACAGGCTCGCGATTCACCCCTCCACTTT.

This clone was picked up one time. V is TRBV10-3 and J is TRBJ2-1, with TRBD2 matching over 9 bases. V was clipped by 4 bases and J by 9 bases; unmatched bases: 7. Germline V lookup: CDR1 ENHRY, CDR2 SYGVKD. The CDR3 covers 14 residues. In nucleotides, the CDR3 is TGTGCCATCAGTGCGCGGGAGGGCCTCATTGAGCAGTTCTTC. This gives the protein CAISAREGLIEQFF.

The V call is TRBV6-5, the J call TRBJ1-1; unclear D gene. The length of the CDR3 is 13 residues. Germline CDR1 reads MNHEY; CDR2 reads SVGAGI. The ends were cut back, 2 bases at V and 5 bases at J, with 9 bases in the middle. The CDR3 DNA reads as TGTGCCAGCAGTTACGACGAGGGTACTGAAGCTTTCTTT. Translating it yields CASSYDEGTEAFF.

J is TRBJ2-5 and V is TRBV5-6; D is uncertain. CDR3 length: 14 amino acids. Per germline, CDR1 SGHDT and CDR2 YYEEEE. Trimming took off 1 base at V and 4 bases at J, with 11 bases between the two ends. The CDR3 is CASSLKVSGETQYF. CDR3 bases: TGTGCCAGCAGCTTGAAAGTCTCCGGAGAGACCCAGTACTTC.

This chain joins TRBV6-5 and TRBJ1-2; 9 bases are a match to TRBD1. J was trimmed by 3 bases and V by 6 bases; bases with no gene match: 5. Germline CDR1 and CDR2: MNHEY and SVGAGI. The CDR3 covers 14 residues. The CDR3 is CASSPTGGYYGYTF. The CDR3 coding sequence is TGTGCCAGCAGCCCGACAGGGGGGTACTATGGCTACACCTTC.

This chain joins TRBV11-2 and TRBJ1-1; no reliable D call. The V end was cut by 3 bases, the J end by 1 base, with 9 bases between. There are 14 residues in the CDR3. The germline V gene has CDR1 SGHAT and CDR2 FQNNGV. The CDR3 loop reads CASSLAIANTEAFF. The CDR3 nucleotides read TGTGCCAGCAGCTTGGCTATAGCGAACACTGAAGCTTTCTTT. Based on the CDR3 plus reference TRBV11-2 and TRBJ1-1, the full variable domain is EAGVAQSPRYKIIEKRQSVAFWCNPISGHATLYWYQQILGQGPKLLIQFQNNGVVDDSQLPKDRFSAERLKGVDSTLKIQPAKLEDSAVYLCASSLAIANTEAFFGQGTRLTVV.

This rearrangement joins TRBV7-9 to TRBJ1-6; D perhaps matches TRBD1 (6 bases). Trimming removed 6 bases from V and 9 bases from J, with 15 bases in between. CDR3 length equals 14 residues. Germline assignment: CDR1 SEHNR and CDR2 FQNEAQ (reference sequence). For the CDR3, the DNA is TGTGCCAGCAGTAACAGGGTCATAGGTTCACCCCTCCACTTT. This sequence encodes CASSNRVIGSPLHF.

The gene calls are TRBV7-2 and TRBJ1-1; D is perhaps TRBD1 (6 bases). CDR1 SGHTA and CDR2 FQGNSA come from the germline V gene. Trimming removed 5 bases from V and 4 bases from J, with 11 bases in between. This CDR3 region has 13 residues. CDR3 in amino acids: CASSAHRATEAFF. The CDR3, as DNA: TGTGCCAGCAGCGCCCACAGGGCCACTGAAGCTTTCTTT.

This chain uses TRBV11-2 with TRBJ1-2, with TRBD1 matching 7 bases. Unmatched junction bases numbered 12, after V lost 4 bases and J lost 1 base. The germline gives CDR1 SGHAT, CDR2 FQNNGV. The CDR3 covers 17 residues. The CDR3 DNA reads TGTGCCAGCAGCTACCAGAAGTCGGGACAGCTTAACTATGGCTACACCTTC. It specifies CASSYQKSGQLNYGYTF.

The chain joins TRBV5-1 to TRBJ1-3; D is uncertain. Germline CDR1 is SGHRS and CDR2 is YFSETQ. V was pared by 0 bases and J by 0 bases, with 7 bases between. CDR3 size: 15 residues. The CDR3 sequence is CASSLGAGSGNTIYF. The CDR3 DNA reads as TGCGCCAGCAGCTTGGGCGCCGGCTCTGGAAACACCATATATTTT.

This clone occurred many times. The chain carries TRBV6-4 and TRBJ1-1; D might be TRBD1 (6 bases). This CDR3 contains 14 residues. Trimming took 3 bases from V and 0 from J, leaving 8 bases between them. The germline V gene encodes CDR1 MRHNA and CDR2 SNTAGT. The CDR3 DNA sequence: TGTGCCAGCAGTGAAGCAGGGGTGAACACTGAAGCTTTCTTT. Translating it yields CASSEAGVNTEAFF.

This clone has just a few counts. This chain joins TRBV9 and TRBJ1-2; 8 nucleotides match TRBD1. Germline V gene lookup returns CDR1 SGDLS and CDR2 YYNGEE. V shed 4 bases, J shed 7 bases, and the junction held 6 bases outside the gene matches. This CDR3 spans 13 amino acids. CDR3 residues: CASSISGGGGYTF. CDR3 nucleotide sequence: TGTGCCAGCAGCATTTCAGGGGGCGGTGGCTACACCTTC.